These 8 T cell receptor beta chains were sequenced from one sample in a study of T cell repertoires in cytomegalovirus infection. TCRdb processed the reads anew with MiXCR; each CDR3 protein has one entry. This sample has around 800,000 distinct CDR3 sequences, with less than 35% found just once. Their antigens are not known. The specimen was cultured CD8+ T cells from PBMCs, collected from culture after CMV antigen stimulation. Source of these receptors: a human donor in good health (CMV status not recorded). Some clones in this sample may be carry-over from other donors' samples.

With regard to this clonotype: At one end the junction does not follow the germline gene, possibly because of a read error. This chain uses TRBV6-5 with TRBJ2-2; no firm D call. Germline CDR1 reads MNHEY; CDR2 reads SVGAGI. The CDR3 extends over 14 amino acids. CDR3 sequence reads: CANSYSGDSGELFF. Here the CDR3 DNA reads TGTGCCAACAGTTACTCTGGGGATTCCGGGGAGCTGTTTTTT.

The chain uses TRBV19 and TRBJ1-5, with 8 positions matching TRBD1. The CDR3 has 15 residues. Germline values: CDR1 LNHDA, CDR2 SQIVND (reference sequence). Losses at the gene ends were 3 bases for V and 4 bases for J; bases not matched to a gene: 5. The CDR3 DNA reads as TGTGCCAGTAGTATTATCAGGGGGCTTAATCAGCCCCAGCATTTT. Its protein product is CASSIIRGLNQPQHF.

J is TRBJ2-7 and V is TRBV4-1; D gene ambiguous. This CDR3 is built from 18 residues. V lost 2 bases to trimming and J lost 1 base, with 21 bases between them. Germline V lookup: CDR1 MGHRA, CDR2 YSYEKL. The CDR3 DNA reads TGCGCCAGCAGCCAATCCGGGCCCCCGAGGACGAGTTCCTACGAGCAGTACTTC. Translated, it gives CASSQSGPPRTSSYEQYF.

The chain links TRBV7-9 to TRBJ1-2; a possible D gene is TRBD1 (5 bases). The CDR3 sequence is 16 residues long. Germline CDR1 and CDR2: SEHNR and FQNEAQ (reference sequence). Trimming shortened V by 5 bases and J by 3 bases, and 19 bases separated the two germline ends. CDR3 nucleotides: TGTGCCAGCAGCCCGGAGGGGCAGGGCCGGGACTATGGCTACACCTTC. Translated: CASSPEGQGRDYGYTF.

The chain combines TRBV6-5 with TRBJ2-1, with a possible D match to TRBD1 (7 bases). Trimming pared 0 bases from V and 2 bases from J, leaving 8 bases between. Germline assignment: CDR1 MNHEY and CDR2 SVGAGI. The length of the CDR3 is 15 residues. For the CDR3, the DNA is TGTGCCAGCAGTTACTCCAGGGGGGCCTACAATGAGCAGTTCTTC. Protein sequence: CASSYSRGAYNEQFF.

The table lists this clonotype with many counts. The chain has TRBV27 and TRBJ1-1; D call uncertain. This CDR3 comprises 13 residues. CDR1 is MNHEY, CDR2 SMNVEV, per germline (reference sequence). V was trimmed by 3 bases and J by 2 bases, leaving 7 bases between them. The CDR3 sequence is CASSFSPNTEAFF. In nucleotides, the CDR3 is TGTGCCAGCAGTTTTTCGCCCAACACTGAAGCTTTCTTT.

This chain links TRBV7-9 with TRBJ1-5, with 7 positions matching TRBD1. Germline V gene lookup returns CDR1 SEHNR and CDR2 FQNEAQ (reference sequence). The CDR3 extends over 14 amino acids. J was trimmed by 6 bases and V by 3 bases; bases with no gene match: 5. The CDR3 DNA follows: TGTGCCAGCAGCTTGGAGGGGGCTAGTCAGCCCCAGCATTTT. As protein: CASSLEGASQPQHF.

This clonotype was counted ten times or more. The chain joins TRBV7-8 to TRBJ2-4; D is undetermined. The V end lost 4 bases, the J end lost 2 bases, and 18 bases lay between the germline ends. From germline, CDR1 is SGHVS and CDR2 FQNEAQ. The CDR3 spans 17 residues. The CDR3 bases are TGTGCCAGCAGCTACCCAGACGTAACAGTGCCCAAAAACATTCAGTACTTC. Translated, it gives CASSYPDVTVPKNIQYF.